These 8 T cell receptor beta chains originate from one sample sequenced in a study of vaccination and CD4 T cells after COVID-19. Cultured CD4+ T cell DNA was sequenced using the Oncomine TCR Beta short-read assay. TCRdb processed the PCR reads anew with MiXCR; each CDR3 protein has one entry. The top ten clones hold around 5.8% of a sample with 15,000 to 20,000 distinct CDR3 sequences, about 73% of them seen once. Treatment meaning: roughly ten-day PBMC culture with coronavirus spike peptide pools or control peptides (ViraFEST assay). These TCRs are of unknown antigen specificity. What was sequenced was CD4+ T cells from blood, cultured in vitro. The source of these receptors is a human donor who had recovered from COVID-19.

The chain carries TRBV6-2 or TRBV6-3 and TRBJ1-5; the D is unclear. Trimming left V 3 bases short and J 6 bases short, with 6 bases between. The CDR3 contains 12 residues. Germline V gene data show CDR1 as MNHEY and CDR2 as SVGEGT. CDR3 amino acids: CASSYPSQPQHF. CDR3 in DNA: TGTGCCAGCAGTTATCCGTCTCAGCCCCAGCATTTT.

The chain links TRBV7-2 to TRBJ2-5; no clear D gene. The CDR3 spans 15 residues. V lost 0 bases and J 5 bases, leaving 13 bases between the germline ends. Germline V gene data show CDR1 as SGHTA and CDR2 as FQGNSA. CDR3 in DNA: TGTGCCAGCAGCTTAGCATCCCCCGTGGGGGAGACCCAGTACTTC. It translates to CASSLASPVGETQYF.

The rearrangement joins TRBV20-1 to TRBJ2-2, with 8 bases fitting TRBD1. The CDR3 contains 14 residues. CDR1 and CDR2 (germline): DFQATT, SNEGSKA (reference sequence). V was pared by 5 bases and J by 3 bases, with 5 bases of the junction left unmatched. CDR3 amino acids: CSAEPGGHTGELFF. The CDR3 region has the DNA TGCAGTGCTGAACCAGGGGGCCACACCGGGGAGCTGTTTTTT.

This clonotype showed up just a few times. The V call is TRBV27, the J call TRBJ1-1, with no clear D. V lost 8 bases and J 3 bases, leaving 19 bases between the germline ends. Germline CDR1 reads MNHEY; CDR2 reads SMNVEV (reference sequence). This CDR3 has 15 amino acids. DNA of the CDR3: TGTGCCAGCGGGGAGACCCCTCTGGGGTACACTGAAGCTTTCTTT. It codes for CASGETPLGYTEAFF.

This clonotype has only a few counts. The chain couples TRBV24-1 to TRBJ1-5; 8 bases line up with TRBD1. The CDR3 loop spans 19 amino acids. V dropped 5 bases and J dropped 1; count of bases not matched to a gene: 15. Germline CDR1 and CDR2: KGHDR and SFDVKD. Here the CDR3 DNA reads TGTGCCACCAGTGCCCTTGAGGAGACAGGGGTGCGCAGCAATCAGCCCCAGCATTTT. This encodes CATSALEETGVRSNQPQHF.

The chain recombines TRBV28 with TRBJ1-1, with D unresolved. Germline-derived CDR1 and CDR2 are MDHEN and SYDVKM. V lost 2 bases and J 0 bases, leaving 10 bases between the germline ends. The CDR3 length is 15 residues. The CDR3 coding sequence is TGTGCCAGCAGTTTAACCCCCCCGGTGAACACTGAAGCTTTCTTT. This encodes CASSLTPPVNTEAFF.

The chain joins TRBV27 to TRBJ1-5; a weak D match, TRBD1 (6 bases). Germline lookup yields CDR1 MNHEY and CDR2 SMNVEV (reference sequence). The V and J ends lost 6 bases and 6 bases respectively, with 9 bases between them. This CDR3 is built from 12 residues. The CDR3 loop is CASSKGGQPQHF. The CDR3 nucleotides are TGTGCCAGCAGCAAGGGGGGTCAGCCCCAGCATTTT.

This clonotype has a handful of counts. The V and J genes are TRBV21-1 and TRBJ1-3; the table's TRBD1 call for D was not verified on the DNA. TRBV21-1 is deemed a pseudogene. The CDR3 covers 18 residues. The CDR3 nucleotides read TGTGCCAGCAGCAAAAAGGCCAGGGTAACCAACTCTGGAAACACCATATATTTT. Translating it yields CASSKKARVTNSGNTIYF.